The 16 T cell receptor beta chains in this list originate from one sample, sequenced in a study of spatial heterogeneity in lung cancer. Stated time point: blood at routine non-recurrence follow-up after resection. TCRdb re-derived calls from the 5' RACE reads in MiXCR, one entry per CDR3 protein. In the table there are about 46,000 distinct CDR3 sequences, roughly 12% of which are singletons. Sequencing used PBMCs, obtained at follow-up. The receptors come from a male donor with early-stage non-small cell lung cancer.

This clonotype turned up a few times. The chain links TRBV20-1 to TRBJ1-1, with unresolved D. Trimming shortened V by 6 bases and J by 0 bases, and 8 bases separated the two germline ends. The V gene's germline CDR1 is DFQATT and CDR2 SNEGSKA (reference sequence). This CDR3 is built from 12 residues. CDR3 sequence reads: CSAETLNTEAFF. CDR3 nucleotides: TGCAGTGCAGAAACCCTGAACACTGAAGCTTTCTTT.

J is TRBJ2-3 and V is TRBV28; 11 bases are shared with TRBD2. The CDR3 has 19 amino acids. Germline CDR1 and CDR2: MDHEN and SYDVKM. Losses at the gene ends were 7 bases for V and 1 base for J; bases not matched to a gene: 16. The DNA of the CDR3 is TGTGCCAGCACCGGAAGATATAGCGGGGGGGAAATGGGCACAGATACGCAGTATTTT. It is translated as CASTGRYSGGEMGTDTQYF. The variable domain in full, with the rest retrieved from reference TRBV28 and TRBJ2-3, is DVKVTQSSRYLVKRTGEKVFLECVQDMDHENMFWYRQDPGLGLRLIYFSYDVKMKEKGDIPEGYSVSREKKERFSLILESASTNQTSMYLCASTGRYSGGEMGTDTQYFGPGTRLTVL.

This sequence joins TRBV5-1 and TRBJ2-3; D perhaps matches TRBD1 (6 bases). The V gene lost 3 bases and the J gene lost 9 bases, with 11 bases spanning the gap. The CDR3 contains 12 residues. CDR1 is SGHRS, CDR2 YFSETQ, per germline. CDR3 in DNA: TGCGCCAGCAGCTCCAGGGGCGGGACGCAGTATTTT. Protein product: CASSSRGGTQYF.

The V and J genes are TRBV7-2 and TRBJ1-5, with 8 bases fitting TRBD1. This CDR3 spans 16 amino acids. Losses at the gene ends were 2 bases for V and 0 bases for J; bases not matched to a gene: 3. Germline V gives CDR1 SGHTA, CDR2 FQGNSA. The CDR3: CASSLQGASSNQPQHF. As DNA, the CDR3 is TGTGCCAGCAGCTTACAGGGGGCGAGTAGCAATCAGCCCCAGCATTTT.

This sequence joins TRBV5-1 and TRBJ2-6, with D perhaps TRBD1 (5 bases). CDR3 size: 16 residues. Trimming shortened V by 5 bases and J by 2 bases, and 14 bases separated the two germline ends. Per germline, CDR1 SGHRS and CDR2 YFSETQ. The CDR3 reads CASSNSRRAGANVLTF. CDR3 DNA: TGCGCCAGCAGTAACTCTCGCAGGGCTGGGGCCAACGTCCTGACTTTC.

The CDR3 sequence is CASSFSFGLIASYEQYF. The CDR3 nucleotides read TGTGCCAGCAGTTTTTCTTTCGGACTCATCGCCTCCTACGAGCAGTACTTC. The chain combines TRBV12-3 or TRBV12-4 with TRBJ2-7; D may be TRBD2 (5 bases). Trimming removed 3 bases from V and 0 bases from J, with 18 bases in between. The CDR3 spans 17 residues.

In this sample, this clonotype turned up many times. The chain recombines TRBV28 with TRBJ1-4; tentative D call: TRBD1 (5 bases). V shed 4 bases and J shed 10 bases, with 16 bases lying between them. The CDR3 length is 14 residues. From germline, CDR1 is MDHEN and CDR2 SYDVKM. The DNA for the CDR3 is TGTGCCAGCAGTTCGGGCAGGGTTAGGAGAAAACTGTTTTTT. Encoded protein: CASSSGRVRRKLFF.

This clonotype has ten or more counts. The rearrangement links TRBV2 to TRBJ2-3, with D possibly being TRBD1 (5 bases). Looked up from germline, CDR1 is SNHLY and CDR2 is FYNNEI. The CDR3 totals 11 residues. V was shortened by 2 bases and J by 10 bases, with 7 bases between the two germline ends. The CDR3 DNA reads TGTGCCAGCAGTGAACAGGGCTCGCAGTATTTT. This codes for CASSEQGSQYF.

This clonotype was recorded a few times. This chain uses TRBV6-2 or TRBV6-3 with TRBJ1-2; the D gene is possibly TRBD1 (5 bases). Germline CDR1 and CDR2: MNHEY and SVGEGT. The CDR3 consists of 14 residues. V gave up 0 bases and J gave up 4 bases, with 9 bases separating them. CDR3 DNA sequence: TGTGCCAGCAGTTACTCCTACAGGACCTATGGCTACACCTTC. As protein: CASSYSYRTYGYTF.

This clonotype has a count of ten or more. The chain joins TRBV6-2 or TRBV6-3 to TRBJ1-1, with D unresolved. The CDR3 loop spans 17 amino acids. The V gene lost 6 bases and the J gene lost 5 bases, with 25 bases spanning the gap. Germline-derived CDR1 and CDR2 are MNHEY and SVGEGT. The CDR3 reads CASRTLRLQTGQTEAFF. The CDR3 DNA reads TGTGCCAGCAGGACTCTCAGGTTACAGACGGGCCAGACTGAAGCTTTCTTT.

This clonotype has ten or more counts. This sequence joins TRBV20-1 and TRBJ2-3, with D uncertain. This CDR3 has 13 amino acids. Germline CDR1 DFQATT, CDR2 SNEGSKA (reference sequence). Deletions cut 0 bases from V and 0 bases from J, with 4 bases between. The CDR3 here is CSAREGSTDTQYF. The CDR3 bases are TGCAGTGCTAGAGAGGGAAGCACAGATACGCAGTATTTT.

This sequence joins TRBV3-1 and TRBJ2-6, with 9 nucleotides matching TRBD1. The junction had 6 bases not matched to a gene; V was cut back by 2 bases and J by 1 base. This CDR3 has 18 residues. The germline gives CDR1 LGHDT, CDR2 YNNKEL (reference sequence). The CDR3 reads CASSQRTGAQSGANVLTF. In DNA form, the CDR3 reads TGTGCCAGCAGCCAACGGACAGGGGCTCAGTCTGGGGCCAACGTCCTGACTTTC.

The chain employs TRBV2 and TRBJ2-1; no reliable D call. V was shortened by 0 bases and J by 7 bases, with 4 bases between the two germline ends. The CDR3 covers 12 residues. Germline-derived CDR1 and CDR2 are SNHLY and FYNNEI. CDR3 DNA: TGTGCCAGCAGTGAAGCGGAAAATGAGCAGTTCTTC. Its translation is CASSEAENEQFF.

The chain couples TRBV9 to TRBJ2-1; D might be TRBD2 (6 bases). CDR3 length equals 13 residues. The V gene's germline CDR1 is SGDLS and CDR2 YYNGEE. V lost 5 bases and J lost 3, with 9 bases in between. CDR3 in DNA: TGTGCCAGCAGTGGGACTGTCTACAATGAGCAGTTCTTC. It translates to CASSGTVYNEQFF. Combining the CDR3 with reference TRBV9 and TRBJ2-1 gives the whole variable domain DSGVTQTPKHLITATGQRVTLRCSPRSGDLSVYWYQQSLDQGLQFLIQYYNGEERAKGNILERFSAQQFPDLHSELNLSSLELGDSALYFCASSGTVYNEQFFGPGTRLTVL.

This clonotype has ten or more counts. The chain links TRBV7-2 to TRBJ1-6; 7 bases agree with TRBD1. CDR1 and CDR2 from the germline V gene are SGHTA and FQGNSA. V was clipped by 1 base and J by 9 bases; unmatched bases: 12. The CDR3 runs 17 residues. CDR3 sequence reads: CASSLVVNRDSTSPLHF. CDR3 sequence (DNA): TGTGCCAGCAGCTTAGTGGTTAACCGGGACAGTACTTCACCCCTCCACTTT.

This clonotype was counted ten times or more. The chain recombines TRBV29-1 with TRBJ2-1, with a possible D match to TRBD1 (6 bases). The V end lost 3 bases, the J end lost 13 bases, and 10 bases lay between the germline ends. This CDR3 comprises 10 residues. The V gene's germline CDR1 is SQVTM and CDR2 ANQGSEA. DNA for the CDR3: TGCAGCGTTGACAGGGGAGTTCAGTTCTTC. Amino acids: CSVDRGVQFF.